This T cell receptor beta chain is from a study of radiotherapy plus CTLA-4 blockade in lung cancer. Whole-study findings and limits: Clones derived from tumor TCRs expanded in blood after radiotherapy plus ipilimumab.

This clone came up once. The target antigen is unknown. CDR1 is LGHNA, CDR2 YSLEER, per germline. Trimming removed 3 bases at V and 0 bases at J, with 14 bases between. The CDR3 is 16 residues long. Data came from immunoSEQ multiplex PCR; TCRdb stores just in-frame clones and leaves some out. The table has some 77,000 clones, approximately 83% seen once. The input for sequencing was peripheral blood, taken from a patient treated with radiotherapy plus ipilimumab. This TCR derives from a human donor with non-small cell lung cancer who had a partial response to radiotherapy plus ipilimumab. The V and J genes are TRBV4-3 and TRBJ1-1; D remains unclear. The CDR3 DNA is TGCGCCAGCAGCCAGACCGCGTTGGGCATGAACACTGAAGCTTTCTTT. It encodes CASSQTALGMNTEAFF.